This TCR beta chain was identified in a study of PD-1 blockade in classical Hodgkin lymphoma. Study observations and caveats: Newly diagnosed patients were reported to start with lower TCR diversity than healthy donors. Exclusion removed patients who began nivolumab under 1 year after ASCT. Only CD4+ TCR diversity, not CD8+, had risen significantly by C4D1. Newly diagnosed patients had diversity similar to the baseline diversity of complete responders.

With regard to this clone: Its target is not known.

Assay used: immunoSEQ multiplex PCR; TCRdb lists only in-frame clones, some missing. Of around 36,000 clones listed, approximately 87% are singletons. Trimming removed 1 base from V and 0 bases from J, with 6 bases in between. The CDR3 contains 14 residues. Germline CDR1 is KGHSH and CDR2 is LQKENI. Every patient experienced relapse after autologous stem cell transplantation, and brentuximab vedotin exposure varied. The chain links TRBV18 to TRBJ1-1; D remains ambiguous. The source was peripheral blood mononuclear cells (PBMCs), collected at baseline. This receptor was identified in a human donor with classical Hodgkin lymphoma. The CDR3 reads CASSPLTVNTEAFF. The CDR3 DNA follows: TGTGCCAGCTCACCACTTACGGTGAACACTGAAGCTTTCTTT.